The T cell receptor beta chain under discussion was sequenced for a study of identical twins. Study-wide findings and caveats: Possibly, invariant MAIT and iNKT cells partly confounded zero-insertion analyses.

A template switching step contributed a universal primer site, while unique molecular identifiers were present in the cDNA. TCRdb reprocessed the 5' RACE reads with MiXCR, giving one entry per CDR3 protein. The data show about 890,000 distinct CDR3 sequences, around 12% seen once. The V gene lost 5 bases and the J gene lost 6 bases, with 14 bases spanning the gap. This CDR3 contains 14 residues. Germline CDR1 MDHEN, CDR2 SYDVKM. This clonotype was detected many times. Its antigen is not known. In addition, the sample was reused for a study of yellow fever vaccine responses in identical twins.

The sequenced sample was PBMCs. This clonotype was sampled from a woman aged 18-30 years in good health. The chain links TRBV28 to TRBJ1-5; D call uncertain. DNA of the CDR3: TGTGCCAGCAGTCCACACACCCTCGGTCAGCCCCAGCATTTT. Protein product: CASSPHTLGQPQHF.